This TCR beta chain was sequenced for a study of regulatory T cells in long-lasting Graves disease. Study results and limitations: Persistent cases favored TRBV28, TRBJ1-2 and TRBJ2-5.

This clonotype was picked up one time. Its antigen is not known. Germline V gene lookup returns CDR1 LGHNT and CDR2 FRNRAP. The V end was cut by 1 base, the J end by 0 bases, with 19 bases between. CDR3 size: 20 residues. Sample time point: persistent/refractory GD, antithyroid drugs over 5 years with positive TRAb. Preparation of the TCR library used RNA extracted from PBMCs. Diagnoses of Graves' disease were made by American Thyroid Association guidelines. Combining iRepertoire HTBI primers with Arm-PCR of CDR3 regions, the authors built TCR beta libraries. Per the original data handling: Spanning all samples, the identified segments comprised some 60 TRBV and some 14 TRBJ. MiXCR, applied by TCRdb to the multiplex PCR reads, yields one record per CDR3 protein. TCRdb, not the authors, supplied the V and J calls. The sample contains about 660,000 distinct CDR3 sequences, roughly 30% of which appear only once.

The rearrangement links TRBV12-5 to TRBJ1-6; possibly TRBD1 for D (5 bases). The sample consisted of peripheral blood mononuclear cells (PBMCs), taken when the disease was refractory, from a patient treated with antithyroid drugs. This clonotype was sampled from a female donor with Graves disease. CDR3 nucleotide sequence: TGTGCTAGTGGTTTGGCCCGCTCCGGGACGCAAAGCTCCTATAATTCACCCCTCCACTTT. It codes for CASGLARSGTQSSYNSPLHF.